What follows describes a single TCR beta chain. Recruits, aged about 18 to 95 years, lived in 25 or so US areas. For recovered donors of Cohort 3, there were two negative PCRs, clearance, or symptom resolution. This sample was included in a study of blood T cell repertoires in COVID-19. V was pared by 3 bases and J by 10 bases, with 3 bases of the junction left unmatched. Germline lookup yields CDR1 SGHAT and CDR2 FQNNGV. The CDR3 covers 12 residues. Per the study methods: Cell counts per sample came from amplifying reference gene primers. Sequenced by immunoSEQ multiplex PCR; TCRdb stores in-frame clones only, minus some. D and trimming were read from the DNA, whereas the V and J calls and clone size are those reported in that table. The profile shows around 250,000 clones, more than 85% of them singletons.

The receptor was isolated from a woman aged 50 to 65 who had recovered from COVID-19. What was sequenced was PBMCs or T cells enriched from blood (not recorded which). The genes are TRBV11-2 and TRBJ2-1, with 7 bases fitting TRBD2. The CDR3 region is CASSFLAAEQFF. The CDR3 nucleotides are TGTGCCAGCAGCTTTCTAGCGGCCGAGCAGTTCTTC.